The next 2 T cell receptor beta chains were all read from a single sample in a study of T cell repertoires in cytomegalovirus infection. TCRdb analysed the reads with MiXCR anew, one entry per CDR3 protein. The sample contains a few hundred thousand distinct CDR3 sequences, over 15% of which appear only once. The sample consisted of PBMCs. The receptors shown here come from a human donor in good health (CMV status not recorded). Some clones in this sample may be carry-over from other donors' samples.

The gene calls are TRBV6-2 or TRBV6-3 and TRBJ1-4, with 7 bases lining up with TRBD1. The CDR3 has 14 amino acids. From germline, CDR1 is MNHEY and CDR2 SVGEGT. The V gene end was trimmed by 6 bases and the J gene end by 8 bases; junction bases not matched to a gene: 9. CDR3 loop: CASRGTALREKLFF. The CDR3 coding sequence is TGTGCCAGCAGGGGGACAGCCCTTCGAGAAAAACTGTTTTTT.

A few counts support this clonotype. CDR3 coding DNA: TGTGCCAGCAGGATCGCTGTCGGTGAAAAACTGTTTTTT. This encodes CASRIAVGEKLFF. The chain links TRBV14 to TRBJ1-4; D unresolved. The CDR3 consists of 13 residues. Trimming left V 6 bases short and J 7 bases short, with 12 bases between. The germline gives CDR1 SGHDN, CDR2 FVKESK.